Here is one T cell receptor (beta chain) with its context. Amplification of the TCR beta CDR3 regions used RNA transcripts (as template). The library came from an HTBI-primed first-round RT-PCR and a second-round multiplex PCR. TCRdb analysed the multiplex PCR reads with MiXCR anew, one entry per CDR3 protein. Of hundreds of thousands of distinct CDR3 sequences listed, about 44% were seen once; the top ten hold about 40%. The record originates from a study of Graves' ophthalmopathy and Graves' hyperthyroidism. Someone took the PBMCs out of more than 9 ml of fresh peripheral blood. The receptor was isolated from an adult man with Graves' ophthalmopathy. Specimen: peripheral blood.

CDR3 residues: CASTEGPNTGELFF. DNA of the CDR3: TGTGCCAGCACCGAGGGCCCCAACACCGGGGAGCTGTTTTTT. The chain uses TRBV4-2 and TRBJ2-2; D possibly corresponds to TRBD2 (5 bases). The germline V gene encodes CDR1 LGHNA and CDR2 YNFKEQ. The CDR3 runs 14 residues. Trimming shortened V by 7 bases and J by 2 bases, and 11 bases separated the two germline ends.